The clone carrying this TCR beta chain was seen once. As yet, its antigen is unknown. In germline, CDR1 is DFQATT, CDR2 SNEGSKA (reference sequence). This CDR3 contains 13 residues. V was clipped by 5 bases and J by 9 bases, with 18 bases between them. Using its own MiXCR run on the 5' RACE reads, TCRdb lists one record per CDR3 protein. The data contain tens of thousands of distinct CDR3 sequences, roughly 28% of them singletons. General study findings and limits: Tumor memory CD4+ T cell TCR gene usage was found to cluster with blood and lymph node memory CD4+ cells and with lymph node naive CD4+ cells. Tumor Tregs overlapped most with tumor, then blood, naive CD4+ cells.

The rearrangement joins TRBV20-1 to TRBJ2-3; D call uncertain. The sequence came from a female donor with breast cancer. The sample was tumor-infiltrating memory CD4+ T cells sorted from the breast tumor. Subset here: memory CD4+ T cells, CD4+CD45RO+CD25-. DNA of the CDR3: TGCAGTGCTCCCTACTCGGAAAGCATAACGCAGTATTTT. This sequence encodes CSAPYSESITQYF.